This T cell receptor (beta chain) was profiled in a study of blood T cell repertoires in COVID-19 (dated by TCRdb to about 2020). Broadly, across the study: The collaborator samples originated in the United States, Italy and Spain and spanned the acute and convalescent phases of COVID-19. The dataset comprised deeply sampled blood TCRbeta repertoires from subjects exposed to, actively infected with, or recovered from COVID-19. A freely available public database, intended as a resource for researchers studying the immune response to SARS-CoV-2, is where the repertoires were released. The material from the prospective study consisted of cDNA or gDNA derived from T cells, B-cell-depleted T cells, or PBMCs. HLA class I and class II types, where available, came from metadata supplied by the sample provider rather than from assay-based typing. Sample metadata almost always included a de-identified subject ID, COVID-19 status, age in years and sex. Samples were obtained from the ongoing ImmuneRACE study (first 160 participants) and from 1,000 to 1,500 subjects provided by 6 global collaborators.

Participants in the prospective study were enrolled through a virtual design, were aged about 18 to 89 years, and lived in some 24 United States geographic areas. To assign participants to cohorts, the prospective study relied on clinical history that participants themselves reported in a screening survey and a study questionnaire. Mobile phlebotomists in the prospective study collected whole blood, serum and a nasopharyngeal or oropharyngeal swab from every participant. Prospective study participants could optionally give additional blood draws and questionnaires over a roughly two-month period. Before DNA extraction, prospective study blood samples were shipped either frozen or at room temperature. TCRbeta CDR3 regions were amplified from genomic DNA by means of the immunoSEQ Assay, a bias-controlled multiplex PCR. In the authors' own workflow: Within the assay, amplification of reference gene primers was used to estimate how many nucleated cells each sample contained. To quantify the absolute abundance of each unique TCRbeta CDR3 rearrangement, sequence reads were collapsed and filtered. For each sample, productive Simpson clonality was calculated by taking the square root of Simpson's diversity index across productive rearrangements. In its TCRdb copy, this immuneACCESS table keeps in-frame sequences only and misses some clones. Where compared with another copy, unresolved V genes explain less than half of these, and the others have no known cause. D and trimming come from the DNA, and the V and J calls and clone size come from that table. Present in this sample are about 210,000 clones, around 86% of which were seen just once. Approximately 9% of the sample is in the top ten clones.

Summary of the overall study and its limitations: The amount of clinical and demographic metadata varied by source and participant and was provided uncurated.

About this clone: Its antigen remains undetermined. No much larger clone is present one base from it, and per-base qualities are unavailable.

For this chain, trimming is 4 bases at the V end and 1 base at the J end, and the number of junction bases without a gene match is 10. Looking up the germline V gene yields CDR1 SGHRS and CDR2 YFSETQ. Inclusive of the bounding cysteine and phenylalanine, the CDR3 is 16 residues long. The sequence is cut down to CDR3 DNA, 48 bases in frame from base 1. Sequences were obtained from PBMCs or T cells enriched from blood (not recorded which). This sequence uses TRBV5-1 and TRBJ1-1; 7 central bases correspond to TRBD1. The source is a woman in her forties or fifties with acute COVID-19. The bases are TGCGCCAGCAGCGGGTATTTGGGACAGAAGAACACTGAAGCTTTCTTT. Translated, this is CASSGYLGQKNTEAFF.